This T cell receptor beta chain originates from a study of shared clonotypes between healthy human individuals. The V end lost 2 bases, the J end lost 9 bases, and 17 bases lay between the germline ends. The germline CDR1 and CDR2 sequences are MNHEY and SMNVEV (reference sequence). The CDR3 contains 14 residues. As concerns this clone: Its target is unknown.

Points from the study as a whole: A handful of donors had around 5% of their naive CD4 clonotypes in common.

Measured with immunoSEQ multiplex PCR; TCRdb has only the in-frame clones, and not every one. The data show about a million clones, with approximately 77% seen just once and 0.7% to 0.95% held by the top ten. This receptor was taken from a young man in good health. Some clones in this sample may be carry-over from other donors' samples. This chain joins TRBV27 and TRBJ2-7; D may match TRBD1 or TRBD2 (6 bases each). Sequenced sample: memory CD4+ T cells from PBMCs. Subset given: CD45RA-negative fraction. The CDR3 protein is CASSLQGTPTTQYF. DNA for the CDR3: TGTGCCAGCAGTTTACAGGGGACTCCTACGACGCAGTACTTC.